The 20 T cell receptor beta chains given below trace back to one sample, sequenced in a study of blood T cell repertoires in COVID-19. Repertoires were generated with immunoSEQ multiplex PCR, while TCRdb's copy carries only in-frame clones and drops some. The table shows hundreds of thousands of clones, with around 89% occurring only once. Sequencing input: PBMCs or T cells enriched from blood (not recorded which). The receptors were sampled from a man aged 18-30 years who had recovered from COVID-19.

CDR3 loop: CASSLARGVEAFF. The CDR3, as DNA: TGTGCCAGCAGTTTAGCGCGCGGGGTTGAAGCTTTCTTT. V gene TRBV12-3 or TRBV12-4 combines with J gene TRBJ1-1; D call uncertain. V lost 0 bases, J lost 7 bases, and 9 bases lay in between. The CDR3 contains 13 residues.

The chain employs TRBV27 and TRBJ2-7; 8 nucleotides agree with TRBD2. The CDR3 is 15 amino acids. Trimming at V came to 5 bases and at J to 6 bases, leaving 12 bases not matched to a gene. Germline-derived CDR1 and CDR2 are MNHEY and SMNVEV (reference sequence). The CDR3 DNA reads TGTGCCAGCAGTATTGGAGCGGGAGTCGGGGGCGAGCAGTACTTC. Translated, it gives CASSIGAGVGGEQYF.

The J gene is TRBJ1-4, the V gene TRBV24-1; 7 bases map to TRBD1. Germline-derived CDR1 and CDR2 are KGHDR and SFDVKD. Trimming took 3 bases from V and 7 from J; bases not matched to a gene: 10. CDR3 length: 16 amino acids. CDR3 in DNA: TGTGCCACCAGTGATCCAAACAGGGGCGGTGCTGAAAAACTGTTTTTT. Protein sequence: CATSDPNRGGAEKLFF.

The chain is built from TRBV19 and TRBJ1-2, with 8 bases fitting TRBD1. Germline CDR1 and CDR2: LNHDA and SQIVND (reference sequence). The CDR3 sequence is 15 residues long. V shed 6 bases and J 8 bases; nucleotides not matched to a gene: 14. The CDR3 DNA is TGTGCCAGTAGACGCGCTACAGGGGGAAAGACAGGCTACACCTTC. Translation: CASRRATGGKTGYTF.

The V call is TRBV9, the J call TRBJ2-5; D is possibly TRBD1 (6 bases). Germline V gene data show CDR1 as SGDLS and CDR2 as YYNGEE. The CDR3 is made up of 13 amino acids. V was clipped by 3 bases and J by 2 bases, with 8 bases between them. The CDR3, as DNA: TGTGCCAGCAGCGAGGGGGTACAAGAGACCCAGTACTTC. Its protein is CASSEGVQETQYF. Full variable domain (outside the CDR3, taken from reference TRBV9 and TRBJ2-5): DSGVTQTPKHLITATGQRVTLRCSPRSGDLSVYWYQQSLDQGLQFLIQYYNGEERAKGNILERFSAQQFPDLHSELNLSSLELGDSALYFCASSEGVQETQYFGPGTRLLVL.

This chain uses TRBV27 with TRBJ2-7, with 11 bases fitting TRBD2. The ends lost 5 bases at V and 4 bases at J; junction bases unmatched: 4. Per the germline V gene, CDR1 is MNHEY and CDR2 is SMNVEV (reference sequence). CDR3 length: 14 amino acids. Written as DNA, the CDR3 is TGTGCCAGCAGTCCGACTAGCGGGGTATACGAGCAGTACTTC. Protein: CASSPTSGVYEQYF.

DNA for the CDR3: TGTGCCAGCAGTTTGGCGGGGGCGGGTGAAAAACTGTTTTTT. It specifies CASSLAGAGEKLFF. The chain couples TRBV28 to TRBJ1-4, with D maybe TRBD1 (6 bases). This CDR3 is built from 14 residues. The V end lost 3 bases, the J end lost 7 bases, and 12 bases lay between the germline ends. The germline V gene has CDR1 MDHEN and CDR2 SYDVKM.

V usage is TRBV4-1 and J usage is TRBJ2-3, with D possibly being TRBD2 (6 bases). The CDR3 has 12 amino acids. V was pared by 4 bases and J by 10 bases, with 12 bases between. Germline V gene data show CDR1 as MGHRA and CDR2 as YSYEKL. The CDR3 loop is CASSPGLQAQYF. The CDR3 bases are TGCGCCAGCAGCCCGGGACTTCAAGCGCAGTATTTT.

The chain employs TRBV7-2 and TRBJ2-2; TRBD2 matches at 8 bases. The CDR3 loop spans 16 amino acids. Germline assignment: CDR1 SGHTA and CDR2 FQGNSA. The V gene end was trimmed by 2 bases and the J gene end by 4 bases; junction bases not matched to a gene: 6. CDR3 coding DNA: TGTGCCAGCAGCTTATTCAGCGGGAGATCCACCGGGGAGCTGTTTTTT. It is translated as CASSLFSGRSTGELFF.

The chain combines TRBV6-1 with TRBJ2-2; D not certain. The germline V gene encodes CDR1 MNHNS and CDR2 SASEGT. Trimming took off 8 bases at V and 4 bases at J, with 5 bases between the two ends. The CDR3 spans 11 residues. The CDR3 sequence: CASLLTGELFF. The CDR3 DNA is TGTGCCAGCCTTCTCACCGGGGAGCTGTTTTTT.

CDR3 amino acids: CASSPVGALNTGELFF. In nucleotides, the CDR3 is TGTGCCAGCAGCCCCGTTGGGGCACTAAACACCGGGGAGCTGTTTTTT. The V call is TRBV11-2, the J call TRBJ2-2, with D maybe TRBD1 (5 bases). The CDR3 sequence is 16 residues long. The germline V and J ends were trimmed by 5 bases and 2 bases, with 15 bases remaining between them. CDR1 is SGHAT and CDR2 is FQNNGV in the germline V gene.

V is TRBV3-1 (or the pseudogene TRBV3-2) and J is TRBJ2-1; 11 bases align to TRBD2. V shed 4 bases, J shed 8 bases, and the junction held 7 bases outside the gene matches. Looked up from germline, CDR1 is LGHDT and CDR2 is YNNKEL (reference sequence). The CDR3 has 15 amino acids. The CDR3 region is CASSPSSGGYDEQFF. CDR3 nucleotides: TGTGCCAGCAGCCCTTCTAGCGGGGGGTATGATGAGCAGTTCTTC.

This clone was seen only a few times. V usage is TRBV24-1 and J usage is TRBJ2-1, with TRBD1 identical over 10 bases. The germline gives CDR1 KGHDR, CDR2 SFDVKD. This CDR3 is 13 amino acids long. J lost 15 bases, V lost 4 bases, and 8 bases had no gene match. CDR3: CATSDLPGQGSFF. Written as DNA, the CDR3 is TGTGCCACCAGTGACTTGCCGGGACAGGGGTCGTTCTTC.

V gene TRBV10-3 combines with J gene TRBJ2-7; 9 bases fit TRBD2. CDR1 and CDR2 from the germline V gene are ENHRY and SYGVKD. There are 14 residues in the CDR3. V trimming: 8 bases; J trimming: 3 bases; junction bases outside the gene matches: 8. The CDR3 DNA is TGTGCCATCGGGCCAGGACTAGCGCTCTACGAGCAGTACTTC. Protein product: CAIGPGLALYEQYF.

This clone has only one observation. The chain carries TRBV7-8 and TRBJ2-2; 10 bases map to TRBD2. The junction had 4 bases not matched to a gene; V was cut back by 5 bases and J by 1 base. CDR3 size: 16 residues. Germline V gene lookup returns CDR1 SGHVS and CDR2 FQNEAQ. The CDR3 here is CASSPRTSGNTGELFF. CDR3 DNA sequence: TGTGCCAGCAGCCCTCGGACTAGCGGGAACACCGGGGAGCTGTTTTTT.

CDR3 DNA sequence: TGTGCCAGCTGTGGGACTCTAGCGGGAGTTGGAACAGATACGCAGTATTTT. It specifies CASCGTLAGVGTDTQYF. This rearrangement joins TRBV27 to TRBJ2-3, with TRBD2 matching 10 bases. There are 17 residues in the CDR3. With V trimmed by 8 bases and J by 3 bases, 14 bases remained unmatched. Germline V lookup: CDR1 MNHEY, CDR2 SMNVEV (reference sequence).

Details on this clone: Distinct nucleotide sequences in the sample also encode this CDR3. The V gene is TRBV10-3, the J gene TRBJ1-2; tentative D call: TRBD1 (6 bases). CDR3 length equals 14 residues. Trimming left V 0 bases short and J 2 bases short, with 7 bases between. Per the germline V gene, CDR1 is ENHRY and CDR2 is SYGVKD. The CDR3 DNA reads as TGTGCCATCAGTGAGTCCGGACAGAACTATGGCTACACCTTC. Translation: CAISESGQNYGYTF.

The chain carries TRBV12-5 and TRBJ2-5, with 7 bases identical to TRBD1. V shed 4 bases and J 8 bases; nucleotides not matched to a gene: 13. Germline V gives CDR1 LGHNT, CDR2 FRNRAP. The CDR3 runs to 15 residues. The CDR3 bases are TGTGCTAGTGGTTCCCGGACAGGCTTGATAGGAACCCAGTACTTC. It specifies CASGSRTGLIGTQYF.

The V and J genes are TRBV28 and TRBJ1-4; 7 bases line up with TRBD1. Germline loops: CDR1 MDHEN, CDR2 SYDVKM. CDR3 length: 16 amino acids. The trim removed 1 base at V and 7 bases at J, leaving 9 bases unmatched. The CDR3 region has the DNA TGTGCCAGCAGTTTATCCCCCGGGACAGCCGTTGAAAAACTGTTTTTT. Its translation: CASSLSPGTAVEKLFF.

This clone has only one observation. The CDR3 here is CSATKQGPNTEAFF. CDR3 bases: TGCAGCGCTACTAAACAGGGGCCGAACACTGAAGCTTTCTTT. The gene calls are TRBV29-1 and TRBJ1-1; 7 bases align to TRBD1. Germline CDR1 SQVTM, CDR2 ANQGSEA. The CDR3 consists of 14 residues. The trim removed 7 bases at V and 1 base at J, leaving 9 bases unmatched.